This TCR beta chain was found in a study of cytomegalovirus exposure and HLA in healthy donors. Broader study findings: Later work found that TCR association rates differed between HLA loci; DRB1 had the most and HLA-C the fewest. More clonal expansion characterized HLA-associated TCR beta chains than equally common others in a later analysis.

Primers for the PCR totalled 60 Vbeta and 13 Jbeta. In the authors' workflow: In a later analysis, the count reached about 75 million unique TCR beta chains, with around 11 million shared. Generated by immunoSEQ multiplex PCR, the TCRdb table keeps only in-frame clones and is missing some. For V, J and clone size, that table is used; D and trimming come from the DNA. The sample lists 80,000 to 100,000 clones, roughly four fifths seen once, with about a tenth in the top ten. As regards this clone: The antigen is unknown.

Sample: PBMCs. The TCR sequence derives from a human donor in good health.

The CDR3 nucleotides read TGTGCCAGCAGCTTGTACTTGGGACAGGGGGCGAGGGGCGAAAAACTGTTTTTT. Residues: CASSLYLGQGARGEKLFF. The rearrangement joins TRBV5-6 to TRBJ1-4, with 12 bases fitting TRBD1. The CDR3 runs to 18 residues. Germline assignment: CDR1 SGHDT and CDR2 YYEEEE. The junction had 12 bases not matched to a gene; V was cut back by 1 base and J by 8 bases.